This T cell receptor (beta chain) was found in a study of blood T cell repertoires in COVID-19. The data were produced by immunoSEQ multiplex PCR, yet TCRdb's version contains in-frame clones alone and is incomplete. Of about 43,000 clones in the sample, 80% to 90% were seen once. CDR1 is SQVTM, CDR2 ANQGSEA, per germline. This CDR3 is 14 amino acids long. The ends lost 4 bases at V and 4 bases at J; junction bases unmatched: 5. The sequenced sample was peripheral blood. The chain couples TRBV29-1 to TRBJ2-5; 11 bases align to TRBD1. The source is a man aged 40-55 years with COVID-19, enrolled during active disease. The CDR3 region has the DNA TGCAGCGTTGTTGCTGGGACAGGGGGAGAGACCCAGTACTTC. Translated, it gives CSVVAGTGGETQYF.